These 22 T cell receptor beta chains share one sample of origin, sequenced in a study of blood T cell repertoires in COVID-19. TCRdb's copy holds only in-frame clones and misses some; the assay was immunoSEQ multiplex PCR. The sample yields 150,000 to 200,000 clones, about 88% seen once. Sequencing input: peripheral blood. These receptors all come from a human donor in a cohort sampled during active COVID-19.

This clone has a single count. This sequence joins TRBV7-2 and TRBJ1-1, with 10 bases that match TRBD1. CDR1 is SGHTA and CDR2 is FQGNSA in the germline V gene. The J segment lost 8 bases and the V segment lost 4 bases, leaving 7 bases of the junction unmatched. The CDR3 sequence is 14 residues long. Written as DNA, the CDR3 is TGTGCCAGCAGCTCAAGACAGGGGGCGGCGGAAGCTTTCTTT. Translation gives CASSSRQGAAEAFF.

The genes are TRBV5-1 and TRBJ1-2; TRBD1 matches 10 bases. J lost 3 bases, V lost 8 bases, and 7 bases had no gene match. The CDR3 runs 14 residues. CDR1 and CDR2 (germline): SGHRS, YFSETQ. The CDR3 loop reads CASAEGTGDYGYTF. DNA of the CDR3: TGCGCCAGTGCCGAGGGGACAGGGGACTATGGCTACACCTTC. Supplemented by reference TRBV5-1 and TRBJ1-2, the full variable domain reads KAGVTQTPRYLIKTRGQQVTLSCSPISGHRSVSWYQQTPGQGLQFLFEYFSETQRNKGNFPGRFSGRQFSNSRSEMNVSTLELGDSALYLCASAEGTGDYGYTFGSGTRLTVV.

This sequence joins TRBV11-3 and TRBJ2-1, with 10 bases aligning to TRBD2. The CDR3 spans 15 residues. Per germline, CDR1 SGHNT and CDR2 YENEEA. V gave up 5 bases and J gave up 9 bases; unmatched junction bases: 10. CDR3 sequence: CASSTGSSGRPEQFF. For the CDR3, the DNA is TGTGCCAGCAGCACAGGATCTAGCGGGAGACCTGAGCAGTTCTTC.

The chain links TRBV7-8 to TRBJ2-2; 10 bases are shared with TRBD1. J lost 4 bases, V lost 3 bases, and 2 bases had no gene match. The CDR3 extends over 15 amino acids. CDR1 is SGHVS, CDR2 FQNEAQ, per germline. The CDR3 loop reads CASSFRDRGTGELFF. The CDR3 nucleotides are TGTGCCAGCAGCTTCCGGGACAGGGGCACCGGGGAGCTGTTTTTT.

The chain employs TRBV4-1 and TRBJ1-2, with 7 bases identical to TRBD1. CDR1 and CDR2 (germline): MGHRA, YSYEKL. V shed 5 bases, J shed 7 bases, and the junction held 4 bases outside the gene matches. The CDR3 runs to 12 residues. The CDR3 loop is CASSRGPGGYTF. CDR3 nucleotide sequence: TGCGCCAGCAGCAGGGGGCCTGGTGGCTACACCTTC.

The V gene is TRBV5-8, the J gene TRBJ2-5; D may be TRBD2 (6 bases). Per the germline V gene, CDR1 is SGHTS and CDR2 is YDEGEE. V shed 4 bases and J shed 4 bases, with 11 bases lying between them. The CDR3 extends over 13 amino acids. The CDR3 loop is CASSVKGGETQYF. The CDR3, as DNA: TGTGCCAGCAGCGTTAAGGGAGGAGAGACCCAGTACTTC.

The chain joins TRBV5-1 to TRBJ2-7; D is possibly TRBD1 (5 bases). Deletions cut 0 bases from V and 0 bases from J, with 10 bases between. CDR1 is SGHRS, CDR2 YFSETQ, per germline. This CDR3 is 15 amino acids long. The CDR3 protein is CASSLERGASYEQYF. CDR3 DNA: TGCGCCAGCAGCTTGGAACGTGGGGCCTCCTACGAGCAGTACTTC.

CDR3 sequence reads: CASSLTGGLPYGYTF. DNA for the CDR3: TGTGCCAGCAGCCTAACAGGGGGCCTTCCCTATGGCTACACCTTC. This chain connects TRBV3-1 (or the pseudogene TRBV3-2) to TRBJ1-2; TRBD1 agrees at 9 bases. The length of the CDR3 is 15 residues. Germline lookup yields CDR1 LGHDT and CDR2 YNNKEL (reference sequence). V shed 4 bases, J shed 4 bases, and the junction held 7 bases outside the gene matches.

CDR3: CASSLAGQGVIDYGYTF. As DNA, the CDR3 is TGTGCCAGCAGCTTGGCCGGTCAGGGGGTAATAGACTATGGCTACACCTTC. V gene TRBV5-6 combines with J gene TRBJ1-2; 7 bases fit TRBD1. V lost 0 bases and J lost 3; bases outside the gene matches: 11. In germline, CDR1 is SGHDT, CDR2 YYEEEE. The CDR3 is made up of 17 amino acids.

The J gene is TRBJ1-6, the V gene TRBV10-3, with D unresolved. This CDR3 is built from 12 residues. Trimming pared 4 bases from V and 11 bases from J, leaving 9 bases between. Per the germline V gene, CDR1 is ENHRY and CDR2 is SYGVKD. The CDR3 DNA sequence: TGTGCCATCAGTGGCACAGAAGCACCCCTCCACTTT. Residues: CAISGTEAPLHF.

This chain uses TRBV29-1 with TRBJ1-2, with D possibly TRBD1 on 5 matching bases. Germline-derived CDR1 and CDR2 are SQVTM and ANQGSEA. This CDR3 comprises 11 residues. V was shortened by 5 bases and J by 4 bases, with 8 bases between the two germline ends. The CDR3 loop is CSVTGPYGYTF. CDR3 sequence (DNA): TGCAGCGTTACAGGTCCCTATGGCTACACCTTC.

The genes are TRBV3-1 (or the pseudogene TRBV3-2) and TRBJ2-3; TRBD2 matches 7 bases. CDR3 length: 15 amino acids. Per the germline V gene, CDR1 is LGHDT and CDR2 is YNNKEL (reference sequence). V trimming: 0 bases; J trimming: 4 bases; junction bases outside the gene matches: 4. DNA of the CDR3: TGTGCCAGCAGCCAAGACCCCCGGGGGGCAGATACGCAGTATTTT. Translated, it gives CASSQDPRGADTQYF.

The rearrangement joins TRBV28 to TRBJ1-6; 8 bases align to TRBD1. In germline, CDR1 is MDHEN, CDR2 SYDVKM. Losses at the gene ends were 2 bases for V and 6 bases for J; bases not matched to a gene: 3. This CDR3 has 15 amino acids. The CDR3 bases are TGTGCCAGCAGTTTACGTGGACAGGGTAATTCACCCCTCCACTTT. Translated, it gives CASSLRGQGNSPLHF.

This clone was counted once. This chain links TRBV5-1 with TRBJ1-6; 8 bases match TRBD1. The CDR3 runs to 16 residues. CDR1 is SGHRS, CDR2 YFSETQ, per germline. V was pared by 0 bases and J by 7 bases, with 6 bases of the junction left unmatched. CDR3 loop: CASSLEGTGTNSPLHF. Here the CDR3 DNA reads TGCGCCAGCAGCTTGGAGGGGACAGGCACAAATTCACCCCTCCACTTT.

The chain links TRBV29-1 to TRBJ2-5; the D gene is possibly TRBD1 (5 bases). V was trimmed by 2 bases and J by 5 bases, leaving 9 bases between them. This CDR3 region has 12 residues. Germline V gene sequence: CDR1 SQVTM, CDR2 ANQGSEA. CDR3 nucleotide sequence: TGCAGCGTTGAACAGGGTGTGGAGACCCAGTACTTC. Translated: CSVEQGVETQYF.

The chain combines TRBV7-2 with TRBJ2-7; 8 bases map to TRBD2. J lost 0 bases, V lost 5 bases, and 6 bases had no gene match. This CDR3 region has 15 residues. The V gene's germline CDR1 is SGHTA and CDR2 FQGNSA. CDR3 sequence (DNA): TGTGCCAGCAGCCGTCGGGGGGGCAGCTCCTACGAGCAGTACTTC. It encodes CASSRRGGSSYEQYF.

The V gene is TRBV7-2, the J gene TRBJ1-3; 7 bases align to TRBD1. The germline gives CDR1 SGHTA, CDR2 FQGNSA. The CDR3 loop spans 14 amino acids. V was pared by 5 bases and J by 4 bases, with 5 bases of the junction left unmatched. This chain's CDR3 is CASSQDRWGNTIYF. The CDR3 nucleotides read TGTGCCAGCAGCCAGGACAGGTGGGGAAACACCATATATTTT. The whole variable domain, remainder taken from reference TRBV7-2 and TRBJ1-3, is GAGVSQSPSNKVTEKGKDVELRCDPISGHTALYWYRQSLGQGLEFLIYFQGNSAPDKSGLPSDRFSAERTGGSVSTLTIQRTQQEDSAVYLCASSQDRWGNTIYFGEGSWLTVV.

The chain links TRBV6-2 or TRBV6-3 to TRBJ2-1; 9 bases fit TRBD2. Trimming took 2 bases from V and 3 from J; bases not matched to a gene: 8. The CDR3 sequence is 17 residues long. The germline gives CDR1 MNHEY, CDR2 SVGEGT. The CDR3 is CASSYGGGRAYYNEQFF. In nucleotides, the CDR3 is TGTGCCAGCAGTTACGGGGGCGGGAGGGCTTACTACAATGAGCAGTTCTTC.

J is TRBJ2-3 and V is TRBV19; weak D call: TRBD1 (5 bases). The CDR3 consists of 15 residues. The ends were cut back, 5 bases at V and 2 bases at J, with 14 bases in the middle. Germline V gives CDR1 LNHDA, CDR2 SQIVND (reference sequence). The CDR3 loop reads CASSDRQWDTDTQYF. In nucleotides, the CDR3 is TGTGCCAGTAGTGACAGACAGTGGGACACAGATACGCAGTATTTT. Combining the CDR3 with reference TRBV19 and TRBJ2-3 gives the whole variable domain DGGITQSPKYLFRKEGQNVTLSCEQNLNHDAMYWYRQDPGQGLRLIYYSQIVNDFQKGDIAEGYSVSREKKESFPLTVTSAQKNPTAFYLCASSDRQWDTDTQYFGPGTRLTVL.

This chain uses TRBV20-1 with TRBJ2-4; no definite D call. Germline CDR1 DFQATT, CDR2 SNEGSKA (reference sequence). The CDR3 runs to 16 residues. The V and J ends lost 4 bases and 0 bases respectively, with 16 bases between them. The CDR3 bases are TGCAGTGCTATTGATCCAGTTCTCTTAGCCAAAAACATTCAGTACTTC. Translating it yields CSAIDPVLLAKNIQYF.

The J gene is TRBJ2-5, the V gene TRBV11-2; 9 nucleotides align to TRBD2. V was clipped by 0 bases and J by 5 bases; unmatched bases: 7. CDR1 and CDR2 from the germline V gene are SGHAT and FQNNGV. The CDR3 runs to 16 residues. The DNA for the CDR3 is TGTGCCAGCAGCTTAGATCGAACTAGCGGGCGTGAGACCCAGTACTTC. Translating gives CASSLDRTSGRETQYF. Combining the CDR3 with reference TRBV11-2 and TRBJ2-5 gives the whole variable domain EAGVAQSPRYKIIEKRQSVAFWCNPISGHATLYWYQQILGQGPKLLIQFQNNGVVDDSQLPKDRFSAERLKGVDSTLKIQPAKLEDSAVYLCASSLDRTSGRETQYFGPGTRLLVL.

The sample holds one count of this clone. This rearrangement joins TRBV28 to TRBJ2-2; TRBD2 aligns across 7 bases. V was pared by 5 bases and J by 5 bases, with 14 bases of the junction left unmatched. Germline loops: CDR1 MDHEN, CDR2 SYDVKM. This CDR3 comprises 17 residues. Written as DNA, the CDR3 is TGTGCCAGCAGTCCCAGTCGTGGCGGGAGTAGTACCGGGGAGCTGTTTTTT. Translation gives CASSPSRGGSSTGELFF.